The sequence of this TCR beta chain was determined in a study of shared clonotypes between healthy human individuals (TCRdb year 2020). About the investigation overall: The cohort comprised a couple of women and a few men aged 18 to 49 years. Between about 0.9 and 8.9 billion PBMCs per donor were obtained by leukapheresis. For each donor, CD4 naive and CD4 memory were each given three plates, CD8 naive was given two plates, and CD8 memory was given one plate. Different laboratories and diverse techniques were used to prepare libraries and sequence TCR repertoires, to increase sequencing depth and limit assay-specific biases. To estimate repertoire size and how much clonotypes are shared between individuals, the study performed deep sequencing of blood TCR repertoires from a handful of healthy adults. Findings and caveats that apply to the study as a whole: Even with the large sequencing depth, rarefaction of the sorted-subset datasets indicated that sequencing was incomplete. Because the study included only a small number of donors, the genetic and exposure-history diversity represented was limited. Naive subsets generally had larger estimated clonotype richness than memory subsets. Only blood was sampled, and tissue TCR repertoires likely differ from those in blood. Compared with non-shared clonotypes, clonotypes shared by all four sorted-subset donors had higher generation probabilities. Across a handful of donors, about 5.2% of naive CD4, approximately 4% of naive CD8, 2.3% of memory CD4, and 0.4% of memory CD8 clonotypes were shared. Pairwise subsampling led to the expectation that sequencing depth would affect the degree of clonotype sharing among donors.

For the CD8 naive samples, CD45RO-negative cells were positively selected for CCR7, yielding a CD45RA+CCR7+ population from which TemRA cells were excluded. The donors were healthy, HIV-negative adults who had no recently reported acute infections or vaccinations. Every donor was a Caucasian adult residing in Nashville, Tennessee, USA. Blood was obtained by leukapheresis, after which PBMCs were separated by Ficoll-Histopaque density gradient centrifugation and cryopreserved in liquid nitrogen vapor phase. Analytical flow cytometry was used to check the purity and quantity of every magnetically sorted T cell population. Genomic DNA was isolated from each sorted fraction and quantified by UV absorbance on a Nanodrop 2000c. Comments on this clone: It lacks a known antigen. No qualities accompany the bases; no much larger clone lies one base away.

Reading from cysteine to phenylalanine, the CDR3 counts 15 amino acids. The read is trimmed to its CDR3 DNA, 45 bases read in frame from base 1. The germline V gene gives CDR1 as SGHRS and CDR2 as YFSETQ. The V and J ends are trimmed by 2 bases and 2 bases, leaving 12 bases between them. TCR CDR3 regions were amplified from genomic DNA by multiplex PCR using the deep immunoSEQ assay. For each cell subset, the extracted genomic DNA was distributed evenly across all wells of several immunoSEQ 96-well plates, and each plate served as one replicate. For sorted subsets, approximately 200 ng of genomic DNA, equivalent to some 33,000 T cell genomes, went into each replicate PCR. Purified libraries were quantified with a Qubit 3.0 fluorometer, sized on a Bioanalyzer 2100, and re-quantified with the KAPA Library Quantification kit. Each immunoSEQ 96-well plate was sequenced on its own single-read 150-cycle Illumina NextSeq 550 flow cell. The source study handled its data this way. Because the immunoSEQ output held only junctional sequences and lacked quality scores, the filtering could not match the filtering applied to full-length reads. Sequences were annotated with PyIR, a Python wrapper for IgBLAST v1.9, and V/J genes and CDR3 were assigned using IMGT germline references. Reads with weak V/J assignments (E-value above 1e-6), missing CDR3, stop codons, out-of-frame junctions, or ambiguous translated residues were removed. V3J clonotypes were defined by identical inferred V gene, J gene, and CDR3 amino acid sequence. To compute the percentage overlap between repertoires, the number of shared unique clonotypes was divided by the size of the smaller repertoire. Three approaches were used to assess repertoire richness: RTK rarefaction, the Chao1 estimator, and Recon v2.1 estimates of unobserved clonotypes. For all TCRbeta clonotypes obtained by the gDNA method from a few donors, generation probabilities were computed with OLGA. The immuneACCESS repertoire file appears here via TCRdb, limited to in-frame rearrangements. These files lack a portion of the clones; in checked studies, under half of the deficit traces to unresolved V genes, and the cause of the others is not known. V, J and clone size are those of that table, while D and trimming were read from the DNA. Within this sample are millions of clones, with about 95% of them counted one time only. The ten largest make up roughly 1% of the sample.

The V gene is TRBV5-1 and the J gene is TRBJ2-3; possibly the D gene is TRBD2, per 6 matching bases. The TCR was taken from a man aged 18-30 years in good health. The specimen was naive CD8+ T cells sorted from blood. The sample's cell subset or site label is to be understood as: CD45RA+CCR7+. The CDR3 region: CASSFALADTDTQYF. The bases are TGCGCCAGCAGCTTTGCGTTAGCGGACACAGATACGCAGTATTTT.